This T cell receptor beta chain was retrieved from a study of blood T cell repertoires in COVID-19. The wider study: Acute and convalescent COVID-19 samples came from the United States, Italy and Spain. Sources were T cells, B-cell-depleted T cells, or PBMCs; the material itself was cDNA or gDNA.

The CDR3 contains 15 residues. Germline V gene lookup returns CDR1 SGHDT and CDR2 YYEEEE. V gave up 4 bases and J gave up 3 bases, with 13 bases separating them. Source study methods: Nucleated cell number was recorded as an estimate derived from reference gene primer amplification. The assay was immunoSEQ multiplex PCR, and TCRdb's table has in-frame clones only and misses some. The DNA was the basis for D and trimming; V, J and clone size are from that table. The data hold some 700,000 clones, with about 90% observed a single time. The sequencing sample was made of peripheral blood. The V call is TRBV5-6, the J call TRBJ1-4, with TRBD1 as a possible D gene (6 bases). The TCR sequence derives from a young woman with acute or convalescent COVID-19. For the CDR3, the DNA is TGTGCCAGCAGCCCCAGGGGTATACCTAATGAAAAACTGTTTTTT. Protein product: CASSPRGIPNEKLFF.